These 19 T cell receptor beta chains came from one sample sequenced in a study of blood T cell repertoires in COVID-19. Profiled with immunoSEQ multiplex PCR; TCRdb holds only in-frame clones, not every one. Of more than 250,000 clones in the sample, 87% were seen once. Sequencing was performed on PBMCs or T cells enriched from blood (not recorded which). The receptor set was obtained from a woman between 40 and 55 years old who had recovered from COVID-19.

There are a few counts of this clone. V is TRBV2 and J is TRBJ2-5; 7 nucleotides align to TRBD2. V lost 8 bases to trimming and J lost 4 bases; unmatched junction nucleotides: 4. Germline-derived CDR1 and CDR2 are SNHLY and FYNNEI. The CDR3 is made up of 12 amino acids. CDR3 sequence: CASRREGETQYF. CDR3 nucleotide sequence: TGTGCCAGCCGCAGGGAGGGAGAGACCCAGTACTTC.

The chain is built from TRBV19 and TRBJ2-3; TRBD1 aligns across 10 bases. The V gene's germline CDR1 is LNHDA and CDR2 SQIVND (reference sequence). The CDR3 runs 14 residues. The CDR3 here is CGTTDRGRTDTQYF. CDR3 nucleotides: TGTGGTACAACGGACAGGGGGAGAACAGATACGCAGTATTTT.

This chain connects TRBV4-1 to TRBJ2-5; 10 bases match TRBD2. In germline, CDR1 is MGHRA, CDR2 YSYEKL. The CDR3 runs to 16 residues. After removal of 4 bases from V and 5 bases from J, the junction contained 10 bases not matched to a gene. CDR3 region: CASSPSEREGRETQYF. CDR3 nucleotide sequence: TGCGCCAGCAGCCCTTCCGAGCGGGAGGGCCGGGAGACCCAGTACTTC.

Here the CDR3 DNA reads TGTGCCAGCAGGGGCCTTCGACTAGCGAGGACCTACGAGCAGTACTTC. This gives the protein CASRGLRLARTYEQYF. The V gene is TRBV6-4, the J gene TRBJ2-7, with TRBD2 identical over 8 bases. Germline CDR1 reads MRHNA; CDR2 reads SNTAGT. The CDR3 is 16 amino acids. After removal of 6 bases from V and 2 bases from J, the junction contained 12 bases not matched to a gene.

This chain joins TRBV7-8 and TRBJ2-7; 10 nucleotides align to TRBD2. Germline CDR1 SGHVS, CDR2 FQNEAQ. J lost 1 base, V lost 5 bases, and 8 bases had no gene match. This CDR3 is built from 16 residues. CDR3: CASSPRLAGSSYEQYF. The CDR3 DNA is TGTGCCAGCAGCCCAAGACTAGCGGGCAGTTCCTACGAGCAGTACTTC.

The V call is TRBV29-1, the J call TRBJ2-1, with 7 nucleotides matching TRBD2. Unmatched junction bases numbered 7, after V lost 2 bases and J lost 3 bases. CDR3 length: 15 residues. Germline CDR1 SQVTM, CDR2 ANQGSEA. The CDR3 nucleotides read TGCAGCGTTGAAAGGGTGGCTAGCGGCTACAATGAGCAGTTCTTC. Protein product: CSVERVASGYNEQFF.

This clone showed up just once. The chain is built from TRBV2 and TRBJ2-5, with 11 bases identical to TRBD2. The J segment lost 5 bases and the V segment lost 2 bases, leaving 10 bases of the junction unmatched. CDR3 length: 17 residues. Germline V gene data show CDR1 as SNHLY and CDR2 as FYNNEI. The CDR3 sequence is CASSETLAGGRGETQYF. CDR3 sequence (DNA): TGTGCCAGCAGTGAAACCCTAGCGGGAGGAAGGGGGGAGACCCAGTACTTC.

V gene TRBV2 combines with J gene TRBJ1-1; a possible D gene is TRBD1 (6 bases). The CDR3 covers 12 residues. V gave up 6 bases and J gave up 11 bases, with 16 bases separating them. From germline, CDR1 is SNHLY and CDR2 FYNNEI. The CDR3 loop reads CASREVTGRAFF. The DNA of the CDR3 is TGTGCCAGCAGGGAGGTGACAGGTCGTGCTTTCTTT. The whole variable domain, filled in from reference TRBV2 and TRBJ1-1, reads EPEVTQTPSHQVTQMGQEVILRCVPISNHLYFYWYRQILGQKVEFLVSFYNNEISEKSEIFDDQFSVERPDGSNFTLKIRSTKLEDSAMYFCASREVTGRAFFGQGTRLTVV.

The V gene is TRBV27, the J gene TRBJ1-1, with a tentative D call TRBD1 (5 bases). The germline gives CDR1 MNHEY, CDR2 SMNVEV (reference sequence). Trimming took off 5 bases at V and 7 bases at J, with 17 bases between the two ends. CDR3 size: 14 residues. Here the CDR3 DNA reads TGTGCCAGCAGTGGCCCCGGGGGGAGGATTGAAGCTTTCTTT. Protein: CASSGPGGRIEAFF.

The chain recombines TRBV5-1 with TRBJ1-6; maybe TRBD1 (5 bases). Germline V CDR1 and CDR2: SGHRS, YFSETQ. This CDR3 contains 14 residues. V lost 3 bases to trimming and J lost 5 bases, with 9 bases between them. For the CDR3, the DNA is TGCGCCAGCAGCTCAGGGAACAATAATTCACCCCTCCACTTT. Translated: CASSSGNNNSPLHF.

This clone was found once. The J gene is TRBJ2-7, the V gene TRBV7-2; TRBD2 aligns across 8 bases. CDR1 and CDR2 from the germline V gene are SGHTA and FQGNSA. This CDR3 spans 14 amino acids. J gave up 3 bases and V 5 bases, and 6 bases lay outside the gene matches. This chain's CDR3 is CASSTGTSYYEQYF. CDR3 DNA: TGTGCCAGCAGCACCGGGACTAGTTACTACGAGCAGTACTTC.

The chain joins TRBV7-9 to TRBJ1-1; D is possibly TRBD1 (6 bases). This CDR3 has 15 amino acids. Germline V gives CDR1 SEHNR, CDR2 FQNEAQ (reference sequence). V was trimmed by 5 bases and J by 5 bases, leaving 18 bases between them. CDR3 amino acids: CASSPIIGGRTEAFF. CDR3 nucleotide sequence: TGTGCCAGCAGCCCAATAATAGGGGGAAGGACTGAAGCTTTCTTT.

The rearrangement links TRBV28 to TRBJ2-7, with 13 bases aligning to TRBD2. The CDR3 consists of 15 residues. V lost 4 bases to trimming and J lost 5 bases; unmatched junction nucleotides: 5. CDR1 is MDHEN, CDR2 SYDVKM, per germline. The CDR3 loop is CASSSWTSGSHEQYF. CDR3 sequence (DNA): TGTGCCAGCAGTTCATGGACTAGCGGGAGCCACGAGCAGTACTTC.

Here the CDR3 DNA reads TGCGCCAGCAGCCAAGACCGGGGGGACAGGACCCGGTTCAATGAAAAACTGTTTTTT. Its protein is CASSQDRGDRTRFNEKLFF. V and J are TRBV4-3 and TRBJ1-4; 8 nucleotides align to TRBD1. The V segment lost 0 bases and the J segment 5 bases; nucleotides outside the gene matches: 14. The CDR3 contains 19 residues. The germline V gene encodes CDR1 LGHNA and CDR2 YSLEER.

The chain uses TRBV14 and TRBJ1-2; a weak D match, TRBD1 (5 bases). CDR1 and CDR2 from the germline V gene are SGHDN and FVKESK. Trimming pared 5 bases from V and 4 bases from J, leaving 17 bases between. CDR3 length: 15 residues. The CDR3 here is CASSYSRGGSYGYTF. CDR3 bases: TGTGCCAGCAGCTATAGCCGTGGGGGGTCCTATGGCTACACCTTC.

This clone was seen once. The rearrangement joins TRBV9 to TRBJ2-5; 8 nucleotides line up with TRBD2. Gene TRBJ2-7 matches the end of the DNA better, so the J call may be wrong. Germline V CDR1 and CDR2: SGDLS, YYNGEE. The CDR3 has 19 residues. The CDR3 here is CASSSGWGTPGLGSYEQYF. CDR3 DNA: TGTGCCAGCAGCTCGGGTTGGGGCACCCCGGGACTAGGGTCCTACGAGCAGTACTTC.

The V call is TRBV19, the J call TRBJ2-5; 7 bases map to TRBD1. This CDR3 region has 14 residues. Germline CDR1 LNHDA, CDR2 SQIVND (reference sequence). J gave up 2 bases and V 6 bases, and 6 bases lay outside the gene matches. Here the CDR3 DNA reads TGTGCCAGTAGCGGCAGGGGGAGACAAGAGACCCAGTACTTC. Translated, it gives CASSGRGRQETQYF.

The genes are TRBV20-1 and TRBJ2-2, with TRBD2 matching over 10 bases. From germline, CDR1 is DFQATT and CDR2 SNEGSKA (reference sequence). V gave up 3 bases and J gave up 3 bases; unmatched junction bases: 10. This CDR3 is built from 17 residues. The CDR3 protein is CSASPPSGRGDTGELFF. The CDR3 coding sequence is TGCAGTGCTAGTCCCCCTAGCGGGAGAGGGGACACCGGGGAGCTGTTTTTT.

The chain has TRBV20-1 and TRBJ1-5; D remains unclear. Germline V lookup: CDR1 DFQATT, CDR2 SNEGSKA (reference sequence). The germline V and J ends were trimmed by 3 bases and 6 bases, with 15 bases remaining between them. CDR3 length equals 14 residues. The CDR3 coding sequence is TGCAGTGCTAGTAGCCCGCTCGAGGGTCAGCCCCAGCATTTT. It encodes CSASSPLEGQPQHF.